This is a list of T cell receptor beta chains from one sample in a study of blood T cell repertoires in COVID-19. Libraries were prepared by immunoSEQ multiplex PCR; TCRdb keeps only in-frame clonotypes and omits some of them. The sample lists about 170,000 clones; about 87% were seen once. Sequencing was performed on peripheral blood. These receptors were collected from a man between 60 and 75 years old with acute or convalescent COVID-19. CDR3s include the opening cysteine and the closing phenylalanine or tryptophan. The D gene is left open where the match is weak. Size tells how often a clone was seen (once, few, many) or the class of an expanded clone, and some rows leave it out.

d_call j_call clone_size v_call cdr3_nt cdr3_aa
- TRBJ2-3 - TRBV5-4 TGTGCCAGCACCTTCAGGGGACCCCGCACAGATACGCAGTATTTT CASTFRGPRTDTQYF
- TRBJ2-7 - TRBV27 TGTGCCAGCAGCTCACCGGGACTCTCCTACGAGCAGTACTTC CASSSPGLSYEQYF
TRBD2 TRBJ2-5 - TRBV5-3 TGTGCCAGAAGCTTGAACCGGGGGGGAAAGACCCAGTACTTC CARSLNRGGKTQYF
- TRBJ1-2 - TRBV30 TGTGCCTGGAGTGTACAGGGTGGGAACTATGGCTACACCTTC CAWSVQGGNYGYTF
TRBD1 TRBJ2-3 once TRBV19 TGTGCCAGTAGTACCAAGGGGACAGACTTCACAGATACGCAGTATTTT CASSTKGTDFTDTQYF
TRBD1 TRBJ1-3 - TRBV7-9 TGTGCCAGCAGAAGACAGGGGGCTGGAAACACCATATATTTT CASRRQGAGNTIYF
TRBD1 TRBJ1-2 once TRBV4-1 TGCGCCAGCAGCCAAGTTGGGACAGGGGATTATGGCTACACCTTC CASSQVGTGDYGYTF
- TRBJ2-1 - TRBV7-3 TGTGCCAGCAGGGGTGAGGGGGATGAGCAGTTCTTC CASRGEGDEQFF
TRBD1 TRBJ1-2 - TRBV30 TGTGCCTGGGAGACAGGGCTCGGCTATGGCTACACCTTC CAWETGLGYGYTF
- TRBJ2-7 - TRBV19 TGTGCCAGTAGGGACACGGGGGTTTCCTACGAGCAGTACTTC CASRDTGVSYEQYF
- TRBJ2-3 - TRBV5-4 TGTGCCAGCACCCGATCAGGGCCGGGAGAGGATACGCAGTATTTT CASTRSGPGEDTQYF
- TRBJ1-1 - TRBV9 TGTGCCAGCAGCGGGGCGGTCGTGGGAGCTGAAGCTTTCTTT CASSGAVVGAEAFF
TRBD1 TRBJ2-5 - TRBV3-1/TRBV3-2 TGTGCCAGCAGCGAGGACAGGGGGCGGTTGGAGACCCAGTACTTC CASSEDRGRLETQYF
- TRBJ2-7 few TRBV5-6 TGTGCCAGCAGCGCCGGGACTTGGGGCTACGAGCAGTACTTC CASSAGTWGYEQYF
- TRBJ1-1 - TRBV12-5 TGTGCTAGTGGTTTGGCCGGTAACACTGAAGCTTTCTTT CASGLAGNTEAFF
- TRBJ1-3 - TRBV4-2 TGTGCCAGCAGCCAAGAAACAGGGACGGGAAACACCATATATTTT CASSQETGTGNTIYF
- TRBJ2-2 - TRBV18 TGTGCCAGCTCACGGGAGAAGACCGGGGAGCTGTTTTTT CASSREKTGELFF
TRBD1 TRBJ1-1 once TRBV24-1 TGTGCCACCAGTGATCCTGGACAGGGGGCGGAAACTGAAGCTTTCTTT CATSDPGQGAETEAFF
TRBD1 TRBJ1-2 - TRBV19 TGTGCCAGTACCCCGGACAGGGACCCTTATGGCTACACCTTC CASTPDRDPYGYTF
- TRBJ2-5 - TRBV18 TGTGCCAGCTCACCACCATCGTATTGGGGAGAAGAGACCCAGTACTTC CASSPPSYWGEETQYF
- TRBJ1-2 once TRBV3-1/TRBV3-2 TGTGCCAGCAGCCAAGATAATCCAGCAATGGACGCGGGTGGCTACACCTTC CASSQDNPAMDAGGYTF
- TRBJ2-6 few TRBV5-4 TGTGCCAGCAGCTTCCAAGGGGCCAACGTCCTGACTTTC CASSFQGANVLTF
TRBD2 TRBJ2-3 - TRBV19 TGTGCCAGTAGTCACGGACTAGCGGGAGACCCAGGTCGGACAGATACGCAGTATTTT CASSHGLAGDPGRTDTQYF
- TRBJ2-1 - TRBV6-4 TGTGCCAGCAGTGACTCGAGCGAACGAGGTGAGCAGTTCTTC CASSDSSERGEQFF
TRBD2 TRBJ2-7 - TRBV18 TGTGCCAGCTCACCCCCAGCGGGAGGGCCCAACGAGCAGTACTTC CASSPPAGGPNEQYF
TRBD1 TRBJ2-2 - TRBV6-5 TGTGCCATCGCTCGACAGGGTGTTAACACCGGGGAGCTGTTTTTT CAIARQGVNTGELFF
TRBD1 TRBJ2-5 - TRBV30 TGTGCCTGGAGCGCAGGCGTGGACAGGGTGGGTCAAGAGACCCAGTACTTC CAWSAGVDRVGQETQYF
TRBD2 TRBJ2-7 once TRBV24-1 TGTGCCACCGGATCGGGAGGCGGGGACGAGCAGTACTTC CATGSGGGDEQYF
- TRBJ1-1 - TRBV7-9 TGTGCCAGCAGCTTAGGGGCAGGGGAGACTGAAGCTTTCTTT CASSLGAGETEAFF